The source of this T cell receptor beta chain is a study of regulatory T cells in long-lasting Graves disease. As for this clonotype: Its matching antigen is unknown.

Time point in this sample: newly diagnosed GD, antithyroid drugs for less than 3 months. PBMC RNA served as the TCR library source. Graves' disease diagnosis used American Thyroid Association guidelines. Construction of the TCR beta libraries employed iRepertoire HTBI primers in conjunction with Arm-PCR of CDR3 regions. TCRdb re-analysed the multiplex PCR reads in MiXCR, keeping a single row per CDR3 protein. The table lists 200,000 to 250,000 distinct CDR3 sequences, 20% to 25% of them singletons. Germline CDR1 MNHNS, CDR2 SASEGT. This CDR3 has 16 amino acids. Trimming at V came to 4 bases and at J to 2 bases, leaving 8 bases not matched to a gene. Study results and limitations: Persistent Graves' patients showed a TCR diversity that was lower than that of newly diagnosed ones.

The V gene is TRBV6-1, the J gene TRBJ2-3, with 8 bases that match TRBD2. The clonotype was recovered from a female donor with Graves disease. Specimen: peripheral blood mononuclear cells (PBMCs), collected at new diagnosis, from a patient treated with antithyroid drugs. CDR3 sequence (DNA): TGTGCCAGCAGTGCCCGGGGGGGCGGGGTCACAGATACGCAGTATTTT. Its translation: CASSARGGGVTDTQYF.